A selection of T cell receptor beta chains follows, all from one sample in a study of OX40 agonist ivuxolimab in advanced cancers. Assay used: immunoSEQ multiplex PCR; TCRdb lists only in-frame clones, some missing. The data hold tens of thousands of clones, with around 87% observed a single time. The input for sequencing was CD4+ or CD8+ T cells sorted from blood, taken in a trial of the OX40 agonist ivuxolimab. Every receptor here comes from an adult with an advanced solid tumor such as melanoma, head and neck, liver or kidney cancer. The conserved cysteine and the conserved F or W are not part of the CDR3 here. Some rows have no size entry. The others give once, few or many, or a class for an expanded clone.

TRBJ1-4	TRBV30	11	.	AYMTGPNEKLF
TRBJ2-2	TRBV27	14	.	ASSTPTGISTGELF
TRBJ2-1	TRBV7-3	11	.	ASSLELAGEQF
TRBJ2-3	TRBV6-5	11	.	ASRTGSGDTQY
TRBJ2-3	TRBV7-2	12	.	ASSLKAATDTQY
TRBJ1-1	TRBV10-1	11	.	ASKAGMNTEAF
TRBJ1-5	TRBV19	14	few	ASSRVRGGGNQPQH
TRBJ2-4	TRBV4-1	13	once	ASSQETIAKNIQY
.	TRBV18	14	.	ASSPRPETRSYEQY
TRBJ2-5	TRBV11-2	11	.	ASTRDLQETQY
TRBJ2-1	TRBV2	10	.	ASGLARYEQF
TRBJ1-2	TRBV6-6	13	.	ASSTRDSKRYGYT
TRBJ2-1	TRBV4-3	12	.	ASSQEGLYNEQF
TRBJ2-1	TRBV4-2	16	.	ASSQASTSGYYGNEQF
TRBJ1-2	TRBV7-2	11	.	ASRGWGVDGYT
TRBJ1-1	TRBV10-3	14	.	AISESGAGGNTEAF
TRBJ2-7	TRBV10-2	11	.	ASSSGSSYEQY
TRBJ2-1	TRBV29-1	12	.	SVVRDNSYNEQF
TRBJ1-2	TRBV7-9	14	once	ASSLAGEVSNYGYT
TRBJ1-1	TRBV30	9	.	AWSVGPEAF
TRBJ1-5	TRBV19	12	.	ASSRGQGNQPQH
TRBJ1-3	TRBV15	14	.	ATSGRDSTSGNTIY
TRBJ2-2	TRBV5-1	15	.	ASSFGRTSGEVGELF
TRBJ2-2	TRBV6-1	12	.	ASSGHRASGELF
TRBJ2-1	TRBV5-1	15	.	ASSLAVSGQSYNEQF
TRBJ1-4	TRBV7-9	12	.	ASRPTGGSEKLF
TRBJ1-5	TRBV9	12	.	ASSENRDGQPQH
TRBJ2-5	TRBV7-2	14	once	ASSYPGGRRAETQY
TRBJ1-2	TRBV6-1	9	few	ASTVNYGYT
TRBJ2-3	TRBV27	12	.	ASSRGTVTDTQY
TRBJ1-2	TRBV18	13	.	ASSNQNQGSFGYT
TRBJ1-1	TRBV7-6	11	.	ASSLWASTEAF
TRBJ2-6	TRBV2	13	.	ASRSRGSGANVLT
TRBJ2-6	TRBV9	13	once	ASSVVDSGANVLT
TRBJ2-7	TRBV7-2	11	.	ASTSGRYYEQY
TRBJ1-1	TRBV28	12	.	ASTSPGGLWEAF
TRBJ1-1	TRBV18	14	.	ASSSGLRGTNTEAF
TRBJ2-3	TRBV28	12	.	ASRTGASTDTQY
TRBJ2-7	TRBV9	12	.	ASSAGVLSYEQY
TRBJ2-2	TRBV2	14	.	ASSAQAGVITGELF
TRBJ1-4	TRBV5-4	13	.	ASSLAGAGREKLF
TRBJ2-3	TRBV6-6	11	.	ASTPVELNTQY
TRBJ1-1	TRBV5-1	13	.	ASSSGRQMNTEAF
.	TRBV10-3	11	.	AIRPQGEYEQY
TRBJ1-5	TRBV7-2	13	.	ASSYSSTGGQPQH
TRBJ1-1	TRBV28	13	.	ASTTAGTGDTEAF
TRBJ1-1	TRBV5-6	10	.	ASSLRGTEAF
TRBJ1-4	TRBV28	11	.	ALQGATNEKLF
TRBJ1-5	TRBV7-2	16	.	ASSRTGHNTGGNQPQH
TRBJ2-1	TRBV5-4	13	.	ASRDPGQAHNEQF
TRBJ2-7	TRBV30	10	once	AGRGGSYEQY
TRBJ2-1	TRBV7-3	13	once	ASSSEGSSYNEQF
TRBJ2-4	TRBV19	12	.	ASSTGGMENIQY
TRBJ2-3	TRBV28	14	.	ASSGRDRGVPDTQY
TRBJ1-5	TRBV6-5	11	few	ASRVSLNQPQH
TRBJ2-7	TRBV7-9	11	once	ASSFVYSYEQY
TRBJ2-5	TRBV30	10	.	AWSVRGETQY